This T cell receptor (beta chain) stems from a study of response to subunit inactivated influenza vaccine. TCRdb reprocessed the RT-PCR reads via MiXCR and lists one record per CDR3 protein. The sample carries about 530,000 distinct CDR3 sequences, roughly 10% recorded once. General study findings and limits: The authors put forward the suggestion that each seasonal influenza vaccination may bring in only a limited number of new T cells.

In the case of this clonotype: The antigen remains unidentified.

From germline, CDR1 is MNHEY and CDR2 SMNVEV (reference sequence). The V end lost 5 bases, the J end lost 0 bases, and 9 bases lay between the germline ends. CDR3 length: 14 residues. Sequences were derived from PBMCs from blood, sampled on the day of vaccination. The chain links TRBV27 to TRBJ2-3; no firm D call. The TCR originated in a man between 45 and 60 years old who received an inactivated influenza vaccine. CDR3 DNA sequence: TGTGCCAGCAGTCTAGACACTAGCACAGATACGCAGTATTTT. Residues: CASSLDTSTDTQYF.